One sample yielded the 8 T cell receptor beta chains listed below, sequenced in a study of shared clonotypes between healthy human individuals. In the naive CD8 group, cells lacked CD45RO and were positively selected for CCR7, so terminally differentiated effector memory CD45RA+ cells were left out. The data were produced by immunoSEQ multiplex PCR, yet TCRdb's version contains in-frame clones alone and is incomplete. The table lists about 2.2 million clones, 85% to 95% of them singletons. The source material was naive CD8+ T cells from PBMCs. Receptors were obtained from a man between 18 and 35 years old in good health. Some clones in this sample may be carry-over from other donors' samples.

This rearrangement joins TRBV19 to TRBJ1-1; possibly TRBD1 for D (6 bases). This CDR3 has 13 residues. CDR1 and CDR2 (germline): LNHDA, SQIVND (reference sequence). V lost 11 bases and J lost 5, with 18 bases in between. CDR3: CAAGQFSGTEAFF. The CDR3 DNA sequence: TGTGCCGCCGGACAGTTCTCCGGGACTGAAGCTTTCTTT.

The V call is TRBV9, the J call TRBJ2-1; TRBD2 aligns across 8 bases. The CDR3 runs 14 residues. The germline CDR1 and CDR2 sequences are SGDLS and YYNGEE. J gave up 8 bases and V 2 bases, and 6 bases lay outside the gene matches. CDR3 DNA sequence: TGTGCCAGCAGCGTCCTAGCGGGCCTGCATGAGCAGTTCTTC. This encodes CASSVLAGLHEQFF.

J is TRBJ2-5 and V is TRBV9; 10 positions match TRBD2. The CDR3 consists of 16 residues. Per the germline V gene, CDR1 is SGDLS and CDR2 is YYNGEE. Trimming cost V 3 bases and J 4 bases; bases outside gene matches: 9. The CDR3 coding sequence is TGTGCCAGCAGCGGAGCGGGAGGGCCGGGGGGAGAGACCCAGTACTTC. Translated: CASSGAGGPGGETQYF. The complete variable domain, with remaining parts taken from reference TRBV9 and TRBJ2-5, reads DSGVTQTPKHLITATGQRVTLRCSPRSGDLSVYWYQQSLDQGLQFLIQYYNGEERAKGNILERFSAQQFPDLHSELNLSSLELGDSALYFCASSGAGGPGGETQYFGPGTRLLVL.

This clone was recorded once. CDR3 in DNA: TGTGCCAGCAGTTTATTGGGGGCGTATGGCTACACCTTC. This sequence encodes CASSLLGAYGYTF. The chain uses TRBV28 and TRBJ1-2; D possibly corresponds to TRBD1 (6 bases). This CDR3 contains 13 residues. V gave up 1 base and J gave up 5 bases, with 8 bases separating them. Germline loops: CDR1 MDHEN, CDR2 SYDVKM.

The J gene is TRBJ2-5, the V gene TRBV2; D is perhaps TRBD1 (6 bases). Matching the DNA end better, TRBJ2-7 makes the J call doubtful. CDR3 size: 15 residues. CDR1 and CDR2 from the germline V gene are SNHLY and FYNNEI. The CDR3 region has the DNA TGTGCCAGCGAGCTCTATCGTGGACAGACCTACGAGCAGTACTTC. As protein: CASELYRGQTYEQYF.

The V call is TRBV29-1, the J call TRBJ2-1, with a possible D match to TRBD2 (6 bases). Per germline, CDR1 SQVTM and CDR2 ANQGSEA. The CDR3 is 15 residues long. Trimming shortened V by 1 base and J by 3 bases, and 13 bases separated the two germline ends. CDR3 in DNA: TGCAGCGTTGAAGTGGGGGGACTCGTCTACAATGAGCAGTTCTTC. It is translated as CSVEVGGLVYNEQFF.

This rearrangement joins TRBV7-6 to TRBJ2-5; D unresolved. Trimming took 5 bases from V and 2 from J, leaving 12 bases between them. This CDR3 comprises 14 residues. From germline, CDR1 is SGHVS and CDR2 FNYEAQ. The CDR3 DNA is TGTGCCAGCAGCGTACGGGCCTCGCAAGAGACCCAGTACTTC. It specifies CASSVRASQETQYF.

To note about this clone: Distinct nucleotide sequences in the sample also encode this CDR3. The CDR3 DNA is TGTGCCAGCAGTTACTCGGGTTCCGGGGAGCTGTTTTTT. Translating gives CASSYSGSGELFF. This rearrangement joins TRBV6-6 to TRBJ2-2; D uncertain. Between the trimmed V and J ends, which lost 0 bases and 6 bases, there was a span of 5 bases. The length of the CDR3 is 13 residues. In germline, CDR1 is MNHNY, CDR2 SVGAGI (reference sequence).